These 24 T cell receptor beta chains originate from one sample sequenced in a study of blood T cells in healthy people across ages. Together with a sample-barcoded 5' primer, a J-beta primer mix was included in a second PCR lasting roughly 6 to 12 cycles. TCRdb fed the 5' RACE reads into MiXCR, producing one record per CDR3 protein. Altogether 800,000 to 1,000,000 distinct CDR3 sequences are present, 48% being singletons, with the ten largest covering over 10%. The sample consisted of blood. These receptors were taken from a man aged 25 to 40 in good health.

This chain links TRBV3-1 with TRBJ1-2; a weak D match, TRBD1 (5 bases). Deletions cut 2 bases from V and 6 bases from J, with 7 bases between. Germline lookup yields CDR1 LGHDT and CDR2 YNNKEL (reference sequence). The CDR3 loop spans 12 amino acids. This CDR3 reads CASSQQTDGYTF. Written as DNA, the CDR3 is TGTGCCAGCAGCCAACAGACAGATGGCTACACCTTC.

The chain uses TRBV20-1 and TRBJ2-4, with 7 bases matching TRBD1. The closer fit of TRBJ2-7 to the DNA end suggests the J call may be wrong. The CDR3 consists of 14 residues. Per germline, CDR1 DFQATT and CDR2 SNEGSKA (reference sequence). The DNA of the CDR3 is TGCAGTGCTAGAGATCGACAGGGCTTCTACGAGCAGTACTTC. Its protein product is CSARDRQGFYEQYF.

The V and J genes are TRBV6-6 and TRBJ1-5; 11 bases are a match to TRBD1. J lost 4 bases, V lost 7 bases, and 6 bases had no gene match. Germline CDR1 is MNHNY and CDR2 is SVGAGI (reference sequence). The CDR3 has 15 amino acids. The CDR3 reads CASTWGDRGNQPQHF. DNA of the CDR3: TGTGCCAGCACCTGGGGGGACAGGGGGAATCAGCCCCAGCATTTT.

J is TRBJ2-1 and V is TRBV7-2; tentative D call: TRBD2 (6 bases). Germline V gene sequence: CDR1 SGHTA, CDR2 FQGNSA. The length of the CDR3 is 13 residues. Trimming cost V 5 bases and J 4 bases, with 9 bases left between them. In nucleotides, the CDR3 is TGTGCCAGCAGCACCCGGGAGTACAATGAGCAGTTCTTC. Residues: CASSTREYNEQFF.

There are a few counts of this clonotype. This chain joins TRBV9 and TRBJ2-7, with D uncertain. V was shortened by 0 bases and J by 0 bases, with 4 bases between the two germline ends. Germline V CDR1 and CDR2: SGDLS, YYNGEE. The CDR3 runs to 13 residues. The CDR3 nucleotides read TGTGCCAGCAGCGTAGACCCCTCCTACGAGCAGTACTTC. It codes for CASSVDPSYEQYF.

The chain is built from TRBV12-3 or TRBV12-4 and TRBJ1-2; D unresolved. The germline V and J ends were trimmed by 6 bases and 0 bases, with 14 bases remaining between them. This CDR3 has 15 amino acids. The CDR3 region is CASRPGPGANYGYTF. The CDR3 nucleotides read TGTGCCAGCAGACCGGGCCCCGGGGCTAACTATGGCTACACCTTC.

The J gene is TRBJ2-3, the V gene TRBV12-3 or TRBV12-4; D is ambiguous. Trimming stripped 1 base from V and 0 bases from J, with 11 bases between. This CDR3 region has 16 residues. The CDR3 loop is CASSLGRSLSTDTQYF. CDR3 coding DNA: TGTGCCAGCAGTTTAGGCCGTAGCCTTAGCACAGATACGCAGTATTTT.

This sequence joins TRBV20-1 and TRBJ2-3; TRBD2 matches 10 bases. Unmatched junction bases numbered 9, after V lost 8 bases and J lost 4 bases. Germline CDR1 DFQATT, CDR2 SNEGSKA (reference sequence). There are 14 residues in the CDR3. CDR3 in DNA: TGCAGTCGGCGGGGGACTAGCGAGTCAGATACGCAGTATTTT. Its translation: CSRRGTSESDTQYF.

This chain links TRBV27 with TRBJ2-3; D is uncertain. The ends were cut back, 5 bases at V and 4 bases at J, with 13 bases in the middle. CDR3 size: 14 residues. Looked up from germline, CDR1 is MNHEY and CDR2 is SMNVEV (reference sequence). CDR3 nucleotide sequence: TGTGCCAGCAGTCCCCGGAATGGGGCAGATACGCAGTATTTT. Translating gives CASSPRNGADTQYF.

This clonotype was recorded many times. This rearrangement joins TRBV30 to TRBJ2-4, with D possibly being TRBD1 (5 bases). CDR1 and CDR2 (germline): GTSNPN, SVGIG (reference sequence). The length of the CDR3 is 15 residues. V lost 0 bases, J lost 9 bases, and 18 bases lay in between. The DNA for the CDR3 is TGTGCCTGGAGTGTACACCCAGGGTCGAAGGCCATTCAGTACTTC. Translation gives CAWSVHPGSKAIQYF.

V and J are TRBV6-6 and TRBJ2-2; D remains ambiguous. Trimming shortened V by 2 bases and J by 4 bases, and 8 bases separated the two germline ends. The germline gives CDR1 MNHNY, CDR2 SVGAGI (reference sequence). CDR3 length: 14 residues. DNA for the CDR3: TGTGCCAGCAGTTACGCAGCATCCACCGGGGAGCTGTTTTTT. Translation: CASSYAASTGELFF.

The rearrangement uses TRBV4-2 and TRBJ1-6; no clear D gene. This CDR3 has 16 amino acids. The ends were cut back, 1 base at V and 5 bases at J, with 12 bases in the middle. The germline CDR1 and CDR2 sequences are LGHNA and YNFKEQ. CDR3 DNA sequence: TGTGCCAGCAGCCAAGGATTGGTGGAAGATAATTCACCCCTCCACTTT. Translated: CASSQGLVEDNSPLHF.

The chain couples TRBV28 to TRBJ1-2; a weak D match, TRBD1 (6 bases). There are 12 residues in the CDR3. The V end lost 10 bases, the J end lost 2 bases, and 11 bases lay between the germline ends. The germline CDR1 and CDR2 sequences are MDHEN and SYDVKM. The CDR3 is CATTGQNYGYTF. The CDR3 DNA is TGTGCCACTACAGGACAGAACTATGGCTACACCTTC.

The chain employs TRBV5-6 and TRBJ1-4, with D unresolved. V dropped 3 bases and J dropped 4 bases, with 10 bases sitting between them. CDR1 and CDR2 (germline): SGHDT, YYEEEE. The CDR3 has 14 residues. CDR3: CASSSSANNEKLFF. The CDR3 region has the DNA TGTGCCAGCAGCTCCTCTGCTAATAATGAAAAACTGTTTTTT.

The rearrangement links TRBV7-2 to TRBJ2-1, with D unresolved. Germline lookup yields CDR1 SGHTA and CDR2 FQGNSA. The V gene lost 0 bases and the J gene lost 7 bases, with 13 bases spanning the gap. This CDR3 is 15 amino acids long. The CDR3 DNA follows: TGTGCCAGCAGCTTAGCGACGGCAGATTTTAATGAGCAGTTCTTC. It codes for CASSLATADFNEQFF. Based on the CDR3 plus reference TRBV7-2 and TRBJ2-1, the full variable domain is GAGVSQSPSNKVTEKGKDVELRCDPISGHTALYWYRQSLGQGLEFLIYFQGNSAPDKSGLPSDRFSAERTGGSVSTLTIQRTQQEDSAVYLCASSLATADFNEQFFGPGTRLTVL.

V gene TRBV7-9 combines with J gene TRBJ1-6; TRBD1 agrees at 7 bases. With V trimmed by 6 bases and J by 5 bases, 7 bases remained unmatched. The CDR3 totals 15 residues. Per the germline V gene, CDR1 is SEHNR and CDR2 is FQNEAQ (reference sequence). CDR3 nucleotides: TGTGCCAGCAGAGGGGGCGCGGGGAATAATTCACCCCTCCACTTT. It specifies CASRGGAGNNSPLHF.

The chain links TRBV3-1 to TRBJ2-3; D perhaps matches TRBD1 (5 bases). With 1 base removed from V and 8 bases from J, the gap between germline ends came to 13 bases. The CDR3 covers 14 residues. The V gene's germline CDR1 is LGHDT and CDR2 YNNKEL (reference sequence). Here the CDR3 DNA reads TGTGCCAGCAGCCAAGCAAGTCAGGGTATTACGCAGTATTTT. It codes for CASSQASQGITQYF.

The CDR3 DNA reads as TGTGCCAGCAGTTACTCGATCGCGGGGGCTTCCGGGAATGAGCAGTACTTC. Translated, it gives CASSYSIAGASGNEQYF. The gene calls are TRBV6-2 or TRBV6-3 and TRBJ2-7; a possible D gene is TRBD2 (7 bases). With 0 bases removed from V and 7 bases from J, the gap between germline ends came to 22 bases. The CDR3 spans 17 residues. CDR1 is MNHEY, CDR2 SVGEGT, per germline.

V gene TRBV12-3 or TRBV12-4 combines with J gene TRBJ1-1; no reliable D call. The V gene lost 4 bases and the J gene lost 3 bases, with 15 bases spanning the gap. The length of the CDR3 is 15 residues. CDR3 bases: TGTGCCAGCAGTTCTCCCTTTCTAAGGGACACTGAAGCTTTCTTT. Protein sequence: CASSSPFLRDTEAFF.

The chain has TRBV6-1 and TRBJ2-1; D remains ambiguous. Germline values: CDR1 MNHNS, CDR2 SASEGT. This CDR3 spans 14 amino acids. V lost 4 bases and J 6 bases, leaving 13 bases between the germline ends. CDR3 protein: CASSGGVNRNEQFF. In nucleotides, the CDR3 is TGTGCCAGCAGTGGTGGAGTGAACCGCAATGAGCAGTTCTTC.

CDR3 loop: CASSSSSGSSYEQYF. As DNA, the CDR3 is TGTGCCAGCAGTTCATCGAGCGGGTCCTCCTACGAGCAGTACTTC. The V call is TRBV28, the J call TRBJ2-7, with a weak D call TRBD2 (6 bases). The ends were cut back, 4 bases at V and 0 bases at J, with 13 bases in the middle. Germline assignment: CDR1 MDHEN and CDR2 SYDVKM. This CDR3 region has 15 residues.

This clonotype was detected only once. The gene calls are TRBV29-1 and TRBJ2-5; 7 bases map to TRBD1. J was trimmed by 11 bases and V by 7 bases; bases with no gene match: 13. This CDR3 has 12 amino acids. Germline CDR1 SQVTM, CDR2 ANQGSEA. This chain's CDR3 is CSASRGTGEQYF. The DNA of the CDR3 is TGCAGCGCTTCTAGGGGTACAGGGGAGCAGTACTTC.

Only a few counts were recorded for this clonotype. The V and J genes are TRBV7-9 and TRBJ2-4; possible D gene TRBD1, 5 bases. Germline-derived CDR1 and CDR2 are SEHNR and FQNEAQ (reference sequence). The CDR3 has 13 residues. V lost 5 bases and J 1 base, leaving 6 bases between the germline ends. Here the CDR3 reads CASSKGAKNIQYF. DNA for the CDR3: TGTGCCAGCAGCAAGGGGGCCAAAAACATTCAGTACTTC.

This chain connects TRBV7-2 to TRBJ2-3; D is possibly TRBD1 (6 bases). Trimming took off 2 bases at V and 2 bases at J, with 20 bases between the two ends. From germline, CDR1 is SGHTA and CDR2 FQGNSA. The CDR3 consists of 18 residues. The CDR3 nucleotides read TGTGCCAGCAGCTTAAACTTCCAGGGGATGGGGTTCACAGATACGCAGTATTTT. The encoded protein is CASSLNFQGMGFTDTQYF.